The rows below give T cell receptor beta chains drawn from one sample of a study of identical twins. TCRdb processed the 5' RACE reads anew with MiXCR; each CDR3 protein has one entry. In the table there are about 190,000 distinct CDR3 sequences, more than 15% of which are singletons. The same data also went into a second study, on T cells expressing NK-cell markers.

The sequencing sample was made of CD8+ T cells sorted from blood. The receptor source for this set is a woman younger than 30 in good health. The CDR3 runs from the conserved cysteine through the conserved F or W. Each record gives: V gene, D gene, J gene, clone size, CDR3 protein, CDR3 DNA. The D gene is left open where the match is weak. The size entry is marked missing in some rows and otherwise reads once, few, many or a size class.

v_gene: TRBV11-2
d_gene: .
j_gene: TRBJ1-4
abundance: .
CDR3aa: CASSPLVRGRRIKEKLFF
CDR3nt: TGTGCCAGCAGCCCGCTGGTCAGGGGAAGAAGAATAAAAGAAAAACTGTTTTTT

v_gene: TRBV6-5
d_gene: TRBD2
j_gene: TRBJ2-5
abundance: few
CDR3aa: CASSFSGRGGETQYF
CDR3nt: TGTGCCAGCAGTTTTAGCGGGAGAGGGGGAGAGACCCAGTACTTC

v_gene: TRBV2
d_gene: .
j_gene: TRBJ1-5
abundance: few
CDR3aa: CASSEERNQPQHF
CDR3nt: TGTGCCAGCAGTGAAGAGAGAAATCAGCCCCAGCATTTT

v_gene: TRBV9
d_gene: TRBD1
j_gene: TRBJ1-5
abundance: few
CDR3aa: CASSAGTGNQPQHF
CDR3nt: TGTGCCAGCAGCGCCGGGACAGGGAATCAGCCCCAGCATTTT

v_gene: TRBV9
d_gene: TRBD1
j_gene: TRBJ2-2
abundance: .
CDR3aa: CASSASGGSDDTGELFF
CDR3nt: TGTGCCAGCAGCGCGTCAGGGGGCTCCGATGACACCGGGGAGCTGTTTTTT

v_gene: TRBV2
d_gene: .
j_gene: TRBJ2-2
abundance: few
CDR3aa: CASSDSPGRAGELFF
CDR3nt: TGTGCCAGCAGTGACTCGCCGGGTCGTGCCGGGGAGCTGTTTTTT

v_gene: TRBV27
d_gene: .
j_gene: TRBJ1-2
abundance: .
CDR3aa: CASSLGRSYGYTF
CDR3nt: TGTGCCAGCAGTTTAGGCCGCAGCTATGGCTACACCTTC

v_gene: TRBV15
d_gene: .
j_gene: TRBJ2-1
abundance: .
CDR3aa: CATRAEAALGLDEQFF
CDR3nt: TGTGCCACCAGAGCAGAAGCTGCCCTCGGGTTGGATGAGCAGTTCTTC

v_gene: TRBV10-3
d_gene: .
j_gene: TRBJ2-7
abundance: few
CDR3aa: CAISSDRWPYEQYF
CDR3nt: TGTGCCATCAGTTCCGATAGGTGGCCCTACGAGCAGTACTTC

v_gene: TRBV11-2
d_gene: .
j_gene: TRBJ2-3
abundance: few
CDR3aa: CASSPPGEGLADTQYF
CDR3nt: TGTGCCAGCAGCCCCCCAGGTGAGGGGTTAGCAGATACGCAGTATTTT

v_gene: TRBV20-1
d_gene: TRBD1
j_gene: TRBJ2-5
abundance: few
CDR3aa: CSARLGQAETQYF
CDR3nt: TGCAGTGCTAGACTGGGACAGGCAGAGACCCAGTACTTC

v_gene: TRBV6-4
d_gene: TRBD2
j_gene: TRBJ2-1
abundance: .
CDR3aa: CASSVWGGSREQFF
CDR3nt: TGTGCCAGCAGTGTATGGGGAGGGAGCAGGGAGCAGTTCTTC

v_gene: TRBV11-2
d_gene: TRBD2
j_gene: TRBJ2-1
abundance: few
CDR3aa: CASSLVLGREGNEQFF
CDR3nt: TGTGCCAGCAGCTTAGTTCTCGGGAGGGAGGGCAATGAGCAGTTCTTC

v_gene: TRBV6-5
d_gene: .
j_gene: TRBJ2-7
abundance: .
CDR3aa: CASSYPETGPPYEQYF
CDR3nt: TGTGCCAGCAGTTACCCCGAGACAGGCCCTCCCTACGAGCAGTACTTC

v_gene: TRBV12-3/TRBV12-4
d_gene: .
j_gene: TRBJ1-3
abundance: few
CDR3aa: CANQDAISGNTIYF
CDR3nt: TGTGCTAACCAAGACGCGATCTCTGGAAACACCATATATTTT

v_gene: TRBV7-9
d_gene: TRBD1
j_gene: TRBJ2-1
abundance: few
CDR3aa: CASSNSRTGSSNEQFF
CDR3nt: TGTGCCAGCAGCAACTCCCGGACAGGGTCGAGCAATGAGCAGTTCTTC

v_gene: TRBV20-1
d_gene: .
j_gene: TRBJ2-1
abundance: few
CDR3aa: CSARYNEQFF
CDR3nt: TGCAGTGCCAGATACAATGAGCAGTTCTTC

v_gene: TRBV7-7
d_gene: .
j_gene: TRBJ2-3
abundance: .
CDR3aa: CASSLGTLTDTQYF
CDR3nt: TGTGCTAGCAGCTTAGGGACTCTCACAGATACGCAGTATTTT

v_gene: TRBV5-6
d_gene: TRBD1
j_gene: TRBJ1-5
abundance: .
CDR3aa: CASSGAGTGQPQHF
CDR3nt: TGTGCCAGCAGCGGAGCAGGGACAGGGCAGCCCCAGCATTTT

v_gene: TRBV4-1
d_gene: .
j_gene: TRBJ2-1
abundance: few
CDR3aa: CASSQEGTPLGSEQFF
CDR3nt: TGCGCCAGCAGCCAAGAAGGGACCCCCCTGGGGAGTGAGCAGTTCTTC